A selection of T cell receptor beta chains follows, all from one sample in a study of blood T cell repertoires in COVID-19. TCRdb keeps only in-frame clones here, not all; method: immunoSEQ multiplex PCR. The sample yields about 240,000 clones, about four fifths seen once. Source material: peripheral blood. Source of these receptors: a man aged 30 to 45 who had recovered from COVID-19. CDR3s include the opening cysteine and the closing phenylalanine or tryptophan. Fields, in order: D gene, J gene, clone size, V gene, CDR3 protein, CDR3 DNA. The D gene is left open where the match is weak. Size tells how often a clone was seen (once, few, many) or the class of an expanded clone, and some rows leave it out.

d_gene: TRBD1; j_gene: TRBJ1-5; abundance: NA; v_gene: TRBV25-1; CDR3aa: CASSLGQRNQPQHF; CDR3nt: TGTGCCAGCAGCCTGGGACAGAGAAATCAGCCCCAGCATTTT
d_gene: TRBD2; j_gene: TRBJ2-7; abundance: NA; v_gene: TRBV9; CDR3aa: CASSSGRASYEQYF; CDR3nt: TGTGCCAGCTCGTCGGGGAGGGCCTCCTACGAGCAGTACTTC
d_gene: NA; j_gene: TRBJ1-3; abundance: NA; v_gene: TRBV20-1; CDR3aa: CSAVQGNTIYF; CDR3nt: TGCAGTGCTGTACAGGGAAACACCATATATTTT
d_gene: TRBD1; j_gene: TRBJ1-2; abundance: NA; v_gene: TRBV11-3; CDR3aa: CASSGQGGPYYGYTF; CDR3nt: TGTGCCAGCAGCGGACAGGGGGGTCCCTACTATGGCTACACCTTC
d_gene: TRBD1; j_gene: TRBJ1-1; abundance: few; v_gene: TRBV5-4; CDR3aa: CASSLLDRGEAFF; CDR3nt: TGTGCCAGCAGCTTACTAGACAGGGGGGAAGCTTTCTTT
d_gene: NA; j_gene: TRBJ2-2; abundance: NA; v_gene: TRBV29-1; CDR3aa: CSVARGNTGELFF; CDR3nt: TGCAGCGTTGCCAGAGGGAACACCGGGGAGCTGTTTTTT
d_gene: NA; j_gene: TRBJ1-1; abundance: NA; v_gene: TRBV6-1; CDR3aa: CASSEDRIYEAFF; CDR3nt: TGTGCCAGCAGTGAAGACAGAATATACGAAGCTTTCTTT
d_gene: TRBD1; j_gene: TRBJ2-2; abundance: NA; v_gene: TRBV5-1; CDR3aa: CASSLGQGWELFF; CDR3nt: TGCGCCAGCAGCTTGGGACAGGGATGGGAGCTGTTTTTT
d_gene: TRBD2; j_gene: TRBJ2-3; abundance: NA; v_gene: TRBV7-9; CDR3aa: CASRAELGLATDTQYF; CDR3nt: TGTGCCAGCAGGGCAGAACTTGGACTAGCTACAGATACGCAGTATTTT
d_gene: TRBD1; j_gene: TRBJ2-1; abundance: few; v_gene: TRBV27; CDR3aa: CASSFFKGAAMDEQFF; CDR3nt: TGTGCCAGCAGTTTTTTTAAGGGGGCGGCTATGGATGAGCAGTTCTTC
d_gene: TRBD2; j_gene: TRBJ2-1; abundance: NA; v_gene: TRBV5-6; CDR3aa: CASSLVLAGGPQFF; CDR3nt: TGTGCCAGCAGCTTGGTGTTAGCGGGGGGGCCTCAGTTCTTC
d_gene: NA; j_gene: TRBJ1-1; abundance: NA; v_gene: TRBV23-1; CDR3aa: CASSPDWPLTEAFF; CDR3nt: TGCGCCAGCAGCCCCGATTGGCCCTTAACTGAAGCTTTCTTT
d_gene: TRBD1; j_gene: TRBJ2-7; abundance: NA; v_gene: TRBV18; CDR3aa: CASSPPGQGGEQYF; CDR3nt: TGTGCCAGCTCACCACCTGGACAGGGAGGCGAGCAGTACTTC
d_gene: NA; j_gene: TRBJ2-3; abundance: NA; v_gene: TRBV5-1; CDR3aa: CASSLLSPGVLPGTQYF; CDR3nt: TGCGCCAGCAGCTTGTTGTCCCCGGGGGTGCTTCCAGGTACGCAGTATTTT
d_gene: TRBD2; j_gene: TRBJ2-3; abundance: NA; v_gene: TRBV29-1; CDR3aa: CSVEGLAGGRTDTQYF; CDR3nt: TGCAGCGTCGAGGGACTAGCGGGGGGGAGGACAGATACGCAGTATTTT
d_gene: NA; j_gene: TRBJ2-7; abundance: NA; v_gene: TRBV5-1; CDR3aa: CASSLGLRDEQYF; CDR3nt: TGCGCCAGCAGCTTGGGGCTGAGGGACGAGCAGTACTTC